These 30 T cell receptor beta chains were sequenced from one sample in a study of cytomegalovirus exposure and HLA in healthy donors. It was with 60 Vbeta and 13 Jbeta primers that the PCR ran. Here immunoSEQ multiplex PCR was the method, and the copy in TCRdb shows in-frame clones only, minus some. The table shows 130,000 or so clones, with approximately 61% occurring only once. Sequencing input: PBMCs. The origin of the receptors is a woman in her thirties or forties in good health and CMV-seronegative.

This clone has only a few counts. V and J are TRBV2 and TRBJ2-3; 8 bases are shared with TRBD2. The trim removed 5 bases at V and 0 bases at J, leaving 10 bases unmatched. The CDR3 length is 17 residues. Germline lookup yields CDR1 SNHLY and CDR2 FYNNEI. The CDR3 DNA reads TGTGCCAGCAGTCCGTTTCAGCGGGGGACTAGCACAGATACGCAGTATTTT. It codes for CASSPFQRGTSTDTQYF. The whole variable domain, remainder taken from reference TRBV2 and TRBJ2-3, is EPEVTQTPSHQVTQMGQEVILRCVPISNHLYFYWYRQILGQKVEFLVSFYNNEISEKSEIFDDQFSVERPDGSNFTLKIRSTKLEDSAMYFCASSPFQRGTSTDTQYFGPGTRLTVL.

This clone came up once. CDR3 region: CASSIDGKRGRGTQYF. For the CDR3, the DNA is TGTGCCAGTAGTATAGATGGGAAGCGGGGTAGAGGTACGCAGTATTTT. The V gene is TRBV19, the J gene TRBJ2-3; 7 nucleotides align to TRBD2. Trimming took 0 bases from V and 8 from J; bases not matched to a gene: 11. Looked up from germline, CDR1 is LNHDA and CDR2 is SQIVND (reference sequence). This CDR3 has 16 amino acids. The full variable domain, completed using reference TRBV19 and TRBJ2-3, is DGGITQSPKYLFRKEGQNVTLSCEQNLNHDAMYWYRQDPGQGLRLIYYSQIVNDFQKGDIAEGYSVSREKKESFPLTVTSAQKNPTAFYLCASSIDGKRGRGTQYFGPGTRLTVL.

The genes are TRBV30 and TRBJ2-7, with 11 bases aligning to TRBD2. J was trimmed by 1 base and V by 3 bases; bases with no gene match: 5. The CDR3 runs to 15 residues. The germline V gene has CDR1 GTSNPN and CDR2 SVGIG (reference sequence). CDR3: CAWSGGTSGSYEQYF. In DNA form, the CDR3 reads TGTGCCTGGAGCGGAGGGACTAGCGGTTCCTACGAGCAGTACTTC.

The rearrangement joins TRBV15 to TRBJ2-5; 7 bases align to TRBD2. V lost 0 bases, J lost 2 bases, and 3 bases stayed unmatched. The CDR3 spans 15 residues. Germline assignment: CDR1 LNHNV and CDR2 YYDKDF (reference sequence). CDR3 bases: TGTGCCACCAGCAGAGACGGGGGAGGGCAAGAGACCCAGTACTTC. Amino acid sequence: CATSRDGGGQETQYF.

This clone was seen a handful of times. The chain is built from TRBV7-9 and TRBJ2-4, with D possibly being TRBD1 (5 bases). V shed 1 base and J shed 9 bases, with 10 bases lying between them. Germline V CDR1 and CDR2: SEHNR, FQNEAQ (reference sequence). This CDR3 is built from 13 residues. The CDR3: CASSLEQEGIQYF. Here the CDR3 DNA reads TGTGCCAGCAGCTTAGAACAGGAAGGCATTCAGTACTTC.

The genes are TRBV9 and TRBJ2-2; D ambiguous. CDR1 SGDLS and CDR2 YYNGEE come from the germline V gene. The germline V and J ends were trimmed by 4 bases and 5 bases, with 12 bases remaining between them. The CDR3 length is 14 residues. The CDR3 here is CASSPTGNTGELFF. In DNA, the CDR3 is TGTGCCAGCAGCCCCACTGGTAATACCGGGGAGCTGTTTTTT.

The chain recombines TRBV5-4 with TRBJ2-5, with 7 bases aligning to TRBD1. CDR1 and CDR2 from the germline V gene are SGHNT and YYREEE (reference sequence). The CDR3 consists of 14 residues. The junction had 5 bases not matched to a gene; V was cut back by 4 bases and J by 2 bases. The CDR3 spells CASSLDRKQETQYF. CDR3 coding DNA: TGTGCCAGCAGCCTGGACAGGAAACAAGAGACCCAGTACTTC.

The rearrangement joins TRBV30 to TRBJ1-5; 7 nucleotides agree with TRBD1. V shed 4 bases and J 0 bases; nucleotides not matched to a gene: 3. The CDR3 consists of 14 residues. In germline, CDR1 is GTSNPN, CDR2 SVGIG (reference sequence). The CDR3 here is CAWTTGDSNQPQHF. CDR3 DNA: TGTGCCTGGACCACAGGGGATAGCAATCAGCCCCAGCATTTT. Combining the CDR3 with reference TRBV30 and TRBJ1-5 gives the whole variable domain SQTIHQWPATLVQPVGSPLSLECTVEGTSNPNLYWYRQAAGRGLQLLFYSVGIGQISSEVPQNLSASRPQDRQFILSSKKLLLSDSGFYLCAWTTGDSNQPQHFGDGTRLSIL.

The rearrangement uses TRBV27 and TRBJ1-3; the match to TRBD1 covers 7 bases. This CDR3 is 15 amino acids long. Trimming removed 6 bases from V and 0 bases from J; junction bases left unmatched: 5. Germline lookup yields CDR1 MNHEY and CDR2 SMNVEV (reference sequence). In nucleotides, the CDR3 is TGTGCCAGCAGGGACAGGCCCACCTCTGGAAACACCATATATTTT. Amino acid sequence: CASRDRPTSGNTIYF.

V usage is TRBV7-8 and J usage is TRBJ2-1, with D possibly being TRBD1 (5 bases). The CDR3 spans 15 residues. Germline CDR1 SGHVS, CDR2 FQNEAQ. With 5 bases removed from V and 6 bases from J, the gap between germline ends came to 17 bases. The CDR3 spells CASSQFRGLGNEQFF. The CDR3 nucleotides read TGTGCCAGCAGCCAATTTAGGGGATTAGGCAATGAGCAGTTCTTC.

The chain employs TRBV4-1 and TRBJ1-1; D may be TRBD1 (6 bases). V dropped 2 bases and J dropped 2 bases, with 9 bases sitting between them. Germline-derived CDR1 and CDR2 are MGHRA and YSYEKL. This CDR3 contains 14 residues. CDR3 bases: TGCGCCAGCAGCCAACGGGACACCAACACTGAAGCTTTCTTT. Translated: CASSQRDTNTEAFF.

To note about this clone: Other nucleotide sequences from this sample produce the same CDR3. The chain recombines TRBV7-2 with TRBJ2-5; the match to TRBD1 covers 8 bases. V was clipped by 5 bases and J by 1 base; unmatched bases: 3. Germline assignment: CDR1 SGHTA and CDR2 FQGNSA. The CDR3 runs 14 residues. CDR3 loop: CASSRDRGQETQYF. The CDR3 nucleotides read TGTGCCAGCAGCCGCGACAGGGGCCAAGAGACCCAGTACTTC.

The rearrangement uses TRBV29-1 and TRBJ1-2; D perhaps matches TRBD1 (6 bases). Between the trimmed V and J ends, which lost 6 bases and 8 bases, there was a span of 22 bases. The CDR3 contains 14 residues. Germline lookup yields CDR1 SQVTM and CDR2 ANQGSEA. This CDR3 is CSVGVVQGLGGYTF. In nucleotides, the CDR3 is TGCAGCGTCGGGGTGGTACAGGGATTGGGCGGCTACACCTTC. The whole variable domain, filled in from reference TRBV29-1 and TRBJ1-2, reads SAVISQKPSRDICQRGTSLTIQCQVDSQVTMMFWYRQQPGQSLTLIATANQGSEATYESGFVIDKFPISRPNLTFSTLTVSNMSPEDSSIYLCSVGVVQGLGGYTFGSGTRLTVV.

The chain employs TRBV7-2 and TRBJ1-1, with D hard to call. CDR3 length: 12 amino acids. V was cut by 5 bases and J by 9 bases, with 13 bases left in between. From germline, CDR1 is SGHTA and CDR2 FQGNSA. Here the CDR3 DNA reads TGTGCCAGCAGCCTTACCCCCACACAAGCTTTCTTT. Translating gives CASSLTPTQAFF.

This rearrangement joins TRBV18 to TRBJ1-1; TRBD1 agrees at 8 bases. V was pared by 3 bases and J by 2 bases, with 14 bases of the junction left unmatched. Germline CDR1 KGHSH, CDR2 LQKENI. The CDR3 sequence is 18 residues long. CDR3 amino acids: CASSPTGVTIGINTEAFF. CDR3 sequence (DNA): TGTGCCAGCTCACCGACAGGGGTGACGATTGGCATAAACACTGAAGCTTTCTTT.

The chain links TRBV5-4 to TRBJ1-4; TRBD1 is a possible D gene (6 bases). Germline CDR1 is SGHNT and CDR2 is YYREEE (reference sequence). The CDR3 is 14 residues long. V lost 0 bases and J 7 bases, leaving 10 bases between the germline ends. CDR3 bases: TGTGCCAGCAGCTTGGCGGGGGGCGGTGAAAAACTGTTTTTT. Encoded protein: CASSLAGGGEKLFF.

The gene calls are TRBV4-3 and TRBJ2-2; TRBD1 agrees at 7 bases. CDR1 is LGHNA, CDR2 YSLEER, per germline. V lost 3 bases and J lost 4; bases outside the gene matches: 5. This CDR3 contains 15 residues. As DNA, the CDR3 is TGCGCCAGCAGCCAGGGAAGGGGGCGCACCGGGGAGCTGTTTTTT. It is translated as CASSQGRGRTGELFF.

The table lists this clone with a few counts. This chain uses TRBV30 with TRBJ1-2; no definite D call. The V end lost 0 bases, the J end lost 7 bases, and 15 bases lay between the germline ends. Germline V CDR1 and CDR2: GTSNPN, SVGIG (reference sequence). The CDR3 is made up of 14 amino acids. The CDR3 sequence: CAWSVGGGYAGYTF. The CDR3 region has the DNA TGTGCCTGGAGTGTAGGTGGCGGGTATGCTGGCTACACCTTC.

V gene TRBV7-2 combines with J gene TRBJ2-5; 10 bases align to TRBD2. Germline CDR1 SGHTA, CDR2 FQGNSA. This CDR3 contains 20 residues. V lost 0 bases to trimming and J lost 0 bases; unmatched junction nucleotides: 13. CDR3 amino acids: CASSLAPSSGGVGYQETQYF. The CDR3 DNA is TGTGCCAGCAGCTTAGCCCCATCTAGCGGGGGCGTCGGGTACCAAGAGACCCAGTACTTC.

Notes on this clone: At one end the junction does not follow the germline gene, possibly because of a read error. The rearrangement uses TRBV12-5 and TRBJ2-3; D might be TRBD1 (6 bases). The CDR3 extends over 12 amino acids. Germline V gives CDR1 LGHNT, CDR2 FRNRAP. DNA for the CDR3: TGTGCTAGTGGTTTGGGGACAGCTACGCAGTATTTT. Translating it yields CASGLGTATQYF.

The CDR3 region is CASSQLSGGAGNEQFF. The CDR3 DNA reads as TGCGCCAGCAGCCAACTTAGCGGGGGGGCTGGTAATGAGCAGTTCTTC. The J gene is TRBJ2-1, the V gene TRBV4-1, with 11 bases matching TRBD2. The CDR3 sequence is 16 residues long. Germline CDR1 MGHRA, CDR2 YSYEKL. J was trimmed by 7 bases and V by 2 bases; bases with no gene match: 7.

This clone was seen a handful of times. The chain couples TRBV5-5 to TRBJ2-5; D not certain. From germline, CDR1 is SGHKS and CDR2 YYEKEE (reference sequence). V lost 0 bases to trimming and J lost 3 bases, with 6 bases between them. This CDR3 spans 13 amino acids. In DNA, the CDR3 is TGTGCCAGCAGCTTGGGTCGGGAAGAGACCCAGTACTTC. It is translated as CASSLGREETQYF.

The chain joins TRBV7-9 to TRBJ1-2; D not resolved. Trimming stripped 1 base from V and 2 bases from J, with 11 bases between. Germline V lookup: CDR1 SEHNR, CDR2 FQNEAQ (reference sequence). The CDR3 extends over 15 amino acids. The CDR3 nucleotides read TGTGCCAGCAGCTTAGACAGCTCTCTCAACTATGGCTACACCTTC. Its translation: CASSLDSSLNYGYTF.

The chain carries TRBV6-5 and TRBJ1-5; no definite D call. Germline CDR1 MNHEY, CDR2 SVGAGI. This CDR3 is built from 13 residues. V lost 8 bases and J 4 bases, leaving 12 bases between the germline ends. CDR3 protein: CASVKTFNQPQHF. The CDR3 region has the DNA TGTGCCAGCGTTAAGACTTTTAATCAGCCCCAGCATTTT.

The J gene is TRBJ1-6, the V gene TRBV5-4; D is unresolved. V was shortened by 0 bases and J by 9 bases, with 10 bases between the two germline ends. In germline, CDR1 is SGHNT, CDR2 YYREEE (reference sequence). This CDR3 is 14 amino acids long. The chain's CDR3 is CASSLASPSSPLHF. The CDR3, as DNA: TGTGCCAGCAGCTTGGCCTCTCCTAGTTCACCCCTCCACTTT. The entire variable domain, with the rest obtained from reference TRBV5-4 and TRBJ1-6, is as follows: ETGVTQSPTHLIKTRGQQVTLRCSSQSGHNTVSWYQQALGQGPQFIFQYYREEENGRGNFPPRFSGLQFPNYSSELNVNALELDDSALYLCASSLASPSSPLHFGNGTRLTVT.

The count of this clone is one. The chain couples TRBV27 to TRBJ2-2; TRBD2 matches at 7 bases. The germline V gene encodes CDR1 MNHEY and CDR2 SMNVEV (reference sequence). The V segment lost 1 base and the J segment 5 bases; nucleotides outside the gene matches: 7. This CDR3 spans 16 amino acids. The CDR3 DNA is TGTGCCAGCAGTTTATGGGAGGGGCGAGGGACCGGGGAGCTGTTTTTT. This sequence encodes CASSLWEGRGTGELFF.

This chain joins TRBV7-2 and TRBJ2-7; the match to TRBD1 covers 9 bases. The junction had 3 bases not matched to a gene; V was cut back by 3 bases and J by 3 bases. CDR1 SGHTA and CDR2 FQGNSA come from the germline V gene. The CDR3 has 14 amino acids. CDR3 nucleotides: TGTGCCAGCAGCTTTGGGACAGGGAGCTACGAGCAGTACTTC. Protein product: CASSFGTGSYEQYF.

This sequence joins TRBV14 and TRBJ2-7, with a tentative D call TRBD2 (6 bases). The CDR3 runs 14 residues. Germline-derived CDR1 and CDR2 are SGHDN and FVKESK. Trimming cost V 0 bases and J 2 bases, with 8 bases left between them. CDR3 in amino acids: CASSQERETYEQYF. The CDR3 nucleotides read TGTGCCAGCAGCCAAGAGCGGGAAACCTACGAGCAGTACTTC.

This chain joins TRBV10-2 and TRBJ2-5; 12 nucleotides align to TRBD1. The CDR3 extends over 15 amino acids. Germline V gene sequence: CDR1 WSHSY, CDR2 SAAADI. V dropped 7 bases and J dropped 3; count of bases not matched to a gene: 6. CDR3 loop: CASTRDRGREETQYF. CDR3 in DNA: TGCGCCAGCACCCGGGACAGGGGGCGAGAAGAGACCCAGTACTTC.

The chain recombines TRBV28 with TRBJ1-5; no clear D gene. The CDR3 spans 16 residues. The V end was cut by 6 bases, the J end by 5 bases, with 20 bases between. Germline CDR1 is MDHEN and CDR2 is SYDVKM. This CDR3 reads CASSPRGWQRDQPQHF. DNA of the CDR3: TGTGCCAGCAGCCCTCGTGGGTGGCAGCGGGATCAGCCCCAGCATTTT.